Presented here are 7 T cell receptor beta chains from one specimen sequenced in a study of PD-1 blockade in classical Hodgkin lymphoma. Repertoires were generated with immunoSEQ multiplex PCR, while TCRdb's copy carries only in-frame clones and drops some. The data contain 9,500 to 10,000 clones, around 68% of them singletons. The time point is: cycle 4 day 1 (C4D1), after about 6 weeks of nivolumab. Relapses following autologous stem cell transplantation were seen in all patients, with brentuximab vedotin exposure varying. After PBMCs were thawed, their CD8+ T cells were isolated by magnetic negative selection. Source: CD8+ T cells from blood, taken before the fourth cycle of nivolumab. The receptors were gathered from a human donor with classical Hodgkin lymphoma.

This clone was observed a single time. The chain joins TRBV6-5 to TRBJ2-3; 11 nucleotides align to TRBD1. Losses at the gene ends were 3 bases for V and 2 bases for J; bases not matched to a gene: 4. CDR3 size: 16 residues. Germline V gene lookup returns CDR1 MNHEY and CDR2 SVGAGI. In DNA form, the CDR3 reads TGTGCCAGCAGTTATCGGACAGGGGGCTACACAGATACGCAGTATTTT. Amino acid sequence: CASSYRTGGYTDTQYF.

This chain links TRBV11-2 with TRBJ2-3, with D tentatively TRBD2 (6 bases). The germline V and J ends were trimmed by 2 bases and 3 bases, with 18 bases remaining between them. This CDR3 region has 17 residues. Germline-derived CDR1 and CDR2 are SGHAT and FQNNGV. CDR3 in amino acids: CASSLRRDPYGTDTQYF. CDR3 DNA: TGTGCCAGCAGCTTACGGCGGGACCCTTATGGGACAGATACGCAGTATTTT.

This clone was counted between two and nine times. This same CDR3 is encoded by further DNA sequences in the sample. The genes are TRBV6-5 and TRBJ2-7; 10 positions match TRBD2. This CDR3 is built from 15 residues. Germline CDR1 and CDR2: MNHEY and SVGAGI. J was trimmed by 3 bases and V by 0 bases; bases with no gene match: 2. CDR3 residues: CASSYSASGSYEQYF. The CDR3 DNA is TGTGCCAGCAGTTACTCGGCTAGCGGGAGCTACGAGCAGTACTTC.

The chain uses TRBV5-6 and TRBJ1-4; D remains ambiguous. V was cut by 0 bases and J by 8 bases, with 8 bases left in between. The CDR3 is 13 amino acids. Germline CDR1 SGHDT, CDR2 YYEEEE. DNA for the CDR3: TGTGCCAGCAGCTTGGGGATGGGGGAAAAACTGTTTTTT. Amino acid sequence: CASSLGMGEKLFF.

The chain has TRBV7-9 and TRBJ2-1, with 7 bases identical to TRBD1. The CDR3 covers 14 residues. Germline V gene sequence: CDR1 SEHNR, CDR2 FQNEAQ (reference sequence). The V gene end was trimmed by 3 bases and the J gene end by 2 bases; junction bases not matched to a gene: 1. The CDR3, as DNA: TGTGCCAGCAGCTTGCAGGGGGCCTACAATGAGCAGTTCTTC. It codes for CASSLQGAYNEQFF.

The chain joins TRBV7-9 to TRBJ2-7, with 8 bases identical to TRBD1. Germline lookup yields CDR1 SEHNR and CDR2 FQNEAQ (reference sequence). This CDR3 has 13 amino acids. J was trimmed by 4 bases and V by 5 bases; bases with no gene match: 4. DNA for the CDR3: TGTGCCAGCAGCCCCGGGACAGGATACGAGCAGTACTTC. Encoded protein: CASSPGTGYEQYF. Combining the CDR3 with reference TRBV7-9 and TRBJ2-7 gives the whole variable domain DTGVSQNPRHKITKRGQNVTFRCDPISEHNRLYWYRQTLGQGPEFLTYFQNEAQLEKSRLLSDRFSAERPKGSFSTLEIQRTEQGDSAMYLCASSPGTGYEQYFGPGTRLTVT.

The chain uses TRBV6-5 and TRBJ1-2, with TRBD1 matching over 7 bases. The J segment lost 3 bases and the V segment lost 10 bases, leaving 5 bases of the junction unmatched. This CDR3 has 12 residues. Looked up from germline, CDR1 is MNHEY and CDR2 is SVGAGI. CDR3 loop: CATSGTDYGYTF. CDR3 DNA: TGTGCCACATCCGGGACAGACTATGGCTACACCTTC.